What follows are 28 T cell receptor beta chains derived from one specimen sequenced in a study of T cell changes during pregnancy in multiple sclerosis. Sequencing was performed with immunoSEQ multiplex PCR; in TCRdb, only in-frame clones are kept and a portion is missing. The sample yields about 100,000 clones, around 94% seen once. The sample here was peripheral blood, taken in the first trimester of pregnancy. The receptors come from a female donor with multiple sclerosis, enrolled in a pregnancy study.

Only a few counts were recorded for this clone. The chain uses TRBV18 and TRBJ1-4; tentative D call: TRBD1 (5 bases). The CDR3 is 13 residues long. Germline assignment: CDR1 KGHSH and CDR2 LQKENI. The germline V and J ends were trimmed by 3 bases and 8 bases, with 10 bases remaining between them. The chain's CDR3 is CASSPWGDEKLFF. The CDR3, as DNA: TGTGCCAGCTCACCCTGGGGGGACGAAAAACTGTTTTTT.

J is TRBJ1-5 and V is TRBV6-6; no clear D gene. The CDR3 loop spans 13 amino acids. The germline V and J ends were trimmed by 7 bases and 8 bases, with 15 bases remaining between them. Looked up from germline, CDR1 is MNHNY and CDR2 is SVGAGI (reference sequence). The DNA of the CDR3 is TGTGCCAGCACCGATATGCTATTGAAGCCCCAGCATTTT. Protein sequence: CASTDMLLKPQHF.

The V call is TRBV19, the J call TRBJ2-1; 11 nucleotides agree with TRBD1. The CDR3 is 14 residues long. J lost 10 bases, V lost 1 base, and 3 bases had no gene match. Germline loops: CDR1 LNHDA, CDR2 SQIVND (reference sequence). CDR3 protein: CASSIGTGGVEQFF. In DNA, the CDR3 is TGTGCCAGTAGTATAGGGACAGGGGGCGTCGAGCAGTTCTTC.

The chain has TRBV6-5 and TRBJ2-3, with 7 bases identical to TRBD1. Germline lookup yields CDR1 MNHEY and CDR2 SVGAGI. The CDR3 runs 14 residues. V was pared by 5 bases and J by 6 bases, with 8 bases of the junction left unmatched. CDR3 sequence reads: CASSTRTGQDTQYF. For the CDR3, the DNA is TGTGCCAGCAGTACCCGGACAGGCCAGGATACGCAGTATTTT.

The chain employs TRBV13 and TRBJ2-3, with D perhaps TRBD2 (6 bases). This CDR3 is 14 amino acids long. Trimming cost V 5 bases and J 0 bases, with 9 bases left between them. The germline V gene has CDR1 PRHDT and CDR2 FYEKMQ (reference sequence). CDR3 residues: CASSGGISTDTQYF. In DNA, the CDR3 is TGTGCCAGCAGCGGCGGGATTAGCACAGATACGCAGTATTTT.

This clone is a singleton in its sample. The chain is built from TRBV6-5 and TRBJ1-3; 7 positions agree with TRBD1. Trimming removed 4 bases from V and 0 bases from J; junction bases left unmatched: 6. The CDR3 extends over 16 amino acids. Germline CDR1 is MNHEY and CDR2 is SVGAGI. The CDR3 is CASSSGQLSSGNTIYF. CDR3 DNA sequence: TGTGCCAGCAGTTCGGGACAGCTTAGCTCTGGAAACACCATATATTTT.

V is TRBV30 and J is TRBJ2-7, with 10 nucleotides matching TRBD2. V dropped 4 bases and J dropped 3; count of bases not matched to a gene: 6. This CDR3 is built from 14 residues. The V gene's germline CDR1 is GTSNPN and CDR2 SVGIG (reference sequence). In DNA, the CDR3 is TGTGCCTGGACTTGGGCTAGCGGGAGCTACGAGCAGTACTTC. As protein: CAWTWASGSYEQYF. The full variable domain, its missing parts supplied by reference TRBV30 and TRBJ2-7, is SQTIHQWPATLVQPVGSPLSLECTVEGTSNPNLYWYRQAAGRGLQLLFYSVGIGQISSEVPQNLSASRPQDRQFILSSKKLLLSDSGFYLCAWTWASGSYEQYFGPGTRLTVT.

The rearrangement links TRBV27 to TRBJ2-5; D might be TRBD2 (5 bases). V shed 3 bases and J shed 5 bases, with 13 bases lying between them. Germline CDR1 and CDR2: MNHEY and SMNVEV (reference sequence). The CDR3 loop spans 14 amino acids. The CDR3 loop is CASSFRGSSETQYF. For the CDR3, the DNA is TGTGCCAGCAGTTTTCGGGGTTCTAGCGAGACCCAGTACTTC.

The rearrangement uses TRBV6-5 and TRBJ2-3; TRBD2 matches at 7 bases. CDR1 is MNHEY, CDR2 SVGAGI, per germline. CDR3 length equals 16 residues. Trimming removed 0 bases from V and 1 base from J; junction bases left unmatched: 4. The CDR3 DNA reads TGTGCCAGCAGTTACTCGACGGCGGGAGGCACAGATACGCAGTATTTT. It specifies CASSYSTAGGTDTQYF.

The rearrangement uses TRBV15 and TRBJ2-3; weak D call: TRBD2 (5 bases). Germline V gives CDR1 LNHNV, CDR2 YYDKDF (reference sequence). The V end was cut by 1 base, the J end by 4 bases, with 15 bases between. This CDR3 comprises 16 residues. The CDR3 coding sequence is TGTGCCACCAGCAGAGCCGATACTAGTCTCCCAGATACGCAGTATTTT. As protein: CATSRADTSLPDTQYF.

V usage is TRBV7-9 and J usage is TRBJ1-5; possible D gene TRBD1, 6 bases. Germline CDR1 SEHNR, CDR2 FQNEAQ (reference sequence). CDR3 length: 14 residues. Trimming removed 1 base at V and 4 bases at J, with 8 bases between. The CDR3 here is CASSLGDTNQPQHF. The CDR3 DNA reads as TGTGCCAGCAGCTTAGGGGACACTAATCAGCCCCAGCATTTT.

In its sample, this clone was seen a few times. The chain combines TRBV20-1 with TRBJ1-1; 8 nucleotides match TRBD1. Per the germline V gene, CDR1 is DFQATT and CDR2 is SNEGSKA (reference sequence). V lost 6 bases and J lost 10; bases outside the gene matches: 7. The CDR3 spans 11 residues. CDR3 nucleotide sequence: TGCAGTGCCATCCGGGACAGGACAGCTTTCTTT. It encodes CSAIRDRTAFF.

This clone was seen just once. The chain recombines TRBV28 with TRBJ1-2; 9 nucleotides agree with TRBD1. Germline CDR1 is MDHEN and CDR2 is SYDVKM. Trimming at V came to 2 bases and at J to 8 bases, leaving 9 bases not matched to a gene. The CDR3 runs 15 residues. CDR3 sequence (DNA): TGTGCCAGCAGTTTACCGGGACAGGGTCTTCGAGGCTACACCTTC. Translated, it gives CASSLPGQGLRGYTF.

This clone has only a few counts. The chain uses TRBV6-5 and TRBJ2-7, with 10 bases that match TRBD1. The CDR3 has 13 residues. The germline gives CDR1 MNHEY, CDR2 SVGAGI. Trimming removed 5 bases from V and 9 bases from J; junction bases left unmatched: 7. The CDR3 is CASSHGDRGGQYF. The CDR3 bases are TGTGCCAGCAGTCACGGGGACAGGGGTGGGCAGTACTTC.

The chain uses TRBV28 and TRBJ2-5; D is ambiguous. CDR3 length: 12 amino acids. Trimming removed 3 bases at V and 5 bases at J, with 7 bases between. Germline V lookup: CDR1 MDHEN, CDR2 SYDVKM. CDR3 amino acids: CASSFIFETQYF. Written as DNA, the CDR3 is TGTGCCAGCAGTTTTATATTTGAGACCCAGTACTTC.

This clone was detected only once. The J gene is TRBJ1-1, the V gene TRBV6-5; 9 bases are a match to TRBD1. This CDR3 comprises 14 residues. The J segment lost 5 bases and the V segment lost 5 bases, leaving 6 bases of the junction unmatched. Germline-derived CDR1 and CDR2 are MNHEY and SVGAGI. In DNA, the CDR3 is TGTGCCAGCAGTCTTGGGACAGGGAATACTGAAGCTTTCTTT. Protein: CASSLGTGNTEAFF.

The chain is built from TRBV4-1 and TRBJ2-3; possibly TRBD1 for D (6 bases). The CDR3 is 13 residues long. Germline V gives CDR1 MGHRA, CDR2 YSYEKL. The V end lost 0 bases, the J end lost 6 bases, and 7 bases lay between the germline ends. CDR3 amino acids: CASSQDRGDTQYF. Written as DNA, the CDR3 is TGCGCCAGCAGCCAAGATAGGGGGGATACGCAGTATTTT.

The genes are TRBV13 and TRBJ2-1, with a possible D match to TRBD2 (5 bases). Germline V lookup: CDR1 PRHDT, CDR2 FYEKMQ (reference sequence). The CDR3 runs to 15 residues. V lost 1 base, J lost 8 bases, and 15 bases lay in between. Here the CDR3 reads CASSLDGRGPDEQFF. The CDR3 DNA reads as TGTGCCAGCAGCTTAGATGGTCGGGGTCCGGATGAGCAGTTCTTC.

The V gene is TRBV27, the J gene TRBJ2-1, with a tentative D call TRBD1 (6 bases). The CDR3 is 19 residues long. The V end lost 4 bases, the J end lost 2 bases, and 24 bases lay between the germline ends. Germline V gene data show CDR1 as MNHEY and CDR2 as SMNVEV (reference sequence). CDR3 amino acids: CASSSTTPPDSSPYNEQFF. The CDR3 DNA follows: TGTGCCAGCAGTTCCACCACACCCCCGGACAGTTCGCCCTACAATGAGCAGTTCTTC.

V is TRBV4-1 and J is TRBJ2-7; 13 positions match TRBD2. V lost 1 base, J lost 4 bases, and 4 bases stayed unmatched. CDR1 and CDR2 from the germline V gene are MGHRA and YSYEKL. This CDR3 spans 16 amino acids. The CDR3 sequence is CASSQGGLAGMYEQYF. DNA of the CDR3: TGCGCCAGCAGCCAAGGGGGACTAGCGGGAATGTACGAGCAGTACTTC.

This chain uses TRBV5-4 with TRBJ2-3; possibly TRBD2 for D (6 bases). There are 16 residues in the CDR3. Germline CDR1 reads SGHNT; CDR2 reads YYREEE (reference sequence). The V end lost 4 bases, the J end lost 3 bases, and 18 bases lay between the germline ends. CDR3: CASSATSRRLTDTQYF. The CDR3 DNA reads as TGTGCCAGCAGCGCGACTAGTCGTAGATTAACAGATACGCAGTATTTT.

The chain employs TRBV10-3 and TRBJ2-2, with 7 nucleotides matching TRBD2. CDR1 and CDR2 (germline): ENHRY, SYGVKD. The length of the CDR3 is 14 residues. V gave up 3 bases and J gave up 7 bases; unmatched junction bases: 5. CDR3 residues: CAISESGDFGELFF. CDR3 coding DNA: TGTGCCATCAGTGAAAGCGGGGATTTCGGGGAGCTGTTTTTT.

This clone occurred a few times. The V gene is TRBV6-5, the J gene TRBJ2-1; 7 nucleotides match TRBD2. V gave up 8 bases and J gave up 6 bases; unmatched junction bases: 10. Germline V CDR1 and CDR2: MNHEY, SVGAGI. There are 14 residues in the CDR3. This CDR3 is CASGHGGRGNEQFF. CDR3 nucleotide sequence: TGTGCCAGCGGACACGGGGGGAGGGGCAATGAGCAGTTCTTC.

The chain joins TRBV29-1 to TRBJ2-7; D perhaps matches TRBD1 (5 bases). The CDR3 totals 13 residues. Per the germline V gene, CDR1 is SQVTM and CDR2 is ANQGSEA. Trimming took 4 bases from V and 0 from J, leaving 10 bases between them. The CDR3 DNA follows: TGCAGCGTTGTGGGGCCAAGCTCCTACGAGCAGTACTTC. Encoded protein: CSVVGPSSYEQYF.

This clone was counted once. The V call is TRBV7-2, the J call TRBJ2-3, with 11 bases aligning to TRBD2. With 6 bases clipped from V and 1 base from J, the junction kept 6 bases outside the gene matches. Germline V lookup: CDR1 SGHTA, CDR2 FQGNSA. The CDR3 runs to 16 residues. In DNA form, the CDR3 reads TGTGCCAGCAGTCCACTAGCGGGAGTTGGCACAGATACGCAGTATTTT. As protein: CASSPLAGVGTDTQYF.

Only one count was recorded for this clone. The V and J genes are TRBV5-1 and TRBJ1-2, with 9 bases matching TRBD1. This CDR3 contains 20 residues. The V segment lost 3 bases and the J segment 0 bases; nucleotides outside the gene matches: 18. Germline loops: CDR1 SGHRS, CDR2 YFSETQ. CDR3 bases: TGCGCCAGCAGCTCTACTACCGCCGGGACAGGGAACCCTACTAACTATGGCTACACCTTC. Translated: CASSSTTAGTGNPTNYGYTF.

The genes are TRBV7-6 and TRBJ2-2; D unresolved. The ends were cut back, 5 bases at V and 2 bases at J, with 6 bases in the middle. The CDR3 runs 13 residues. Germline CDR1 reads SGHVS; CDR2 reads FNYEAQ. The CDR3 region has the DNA TGTGCCAGCAGCACAGATAACACCGGGGAGCTGTTTTTT. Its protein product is CASSTDNTGELFF.

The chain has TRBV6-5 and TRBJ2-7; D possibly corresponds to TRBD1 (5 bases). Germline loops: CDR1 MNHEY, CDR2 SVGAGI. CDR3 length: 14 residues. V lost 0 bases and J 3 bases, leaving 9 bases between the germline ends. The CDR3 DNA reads TGTGCCAGCAGTTACTCTGCTACAGGCTACGAGCAGTACTTC. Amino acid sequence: CASSYSATGYEQYF.